Each of the 26 T cell receptor beta chains below was sequenced from the same sample in a study of blood T cell repertoires in COVID-19. Here immunoSEQ multiplex PCR was the method, and the copy in TCRdb shows in-frame clones only, minus some. The repertoire includes 120,000 to 150,000 clones, approximately 87% of them detected once, and 8% to 9% sits in the top ten. The material sequenced was peripheral blood. The receptors were sampled from a woman in her fifties or sixties with active or convalescent COVID-19.

The rearrangement uses TRBV30 and TRBJ1-1; no clear D. CDR1 is GTSNPN, CDR2 SVGIG, per germline (reference sequence). Deletions cut 4 bases from V and 1 base from J, with 10 bases between. This CDR3 has 13 residues. The CDR3 region has the DNA TGTGCCTGGACTGGGCAGACGAACACTGAAGCTTTCTTT. It yields the protein CAWTGQTNTEAFF.

This clone has only one observation. V and J are TRBV10-3 and TRBJ1-3, with 7 bases identical to TRBD1. Trimming cost V 8 bases and J 0 bases; bases outside gene matches: 4. Germline V lookup: CDR1 ENHRY, CDR2 SYGVKD. This CDR3 region has 14 residues. The CDR3 region is CAIRQGSSGNTIYF. CDR3 sequence (DNA): TGTGCCATCCGACAGGGAAGCTCTGGAAACACCATATATTTT.

This chain uses TRBV19 with TRBJ2-3, with D possibly matching TRBD1 (5 bases). CDR3 length equals 15 residues. V was clipped by 3 bases and J by 1 base, with 11 bases between them. Germline V gene sequence: CDR1 LNHDA, CDR2 SQIVND (reference sequence). The CDR3 DNA is TGTGCCAGTAGTATGGGGCAGGCCCGCACAGATACGCAGTATTTT. Translating it yields CASSMGQARTDTQYF.

With regard to this clone: Other DNA sequences within the sample encode an identical CDR3. The rearrangement links TRBV5-4 to TRBJ1-1; D remains ambiguous. Germline-derived CDR1 and CDR2 are SGHNT and YYREEE (reference sequence). Trimming left V 5 bases short and J 5 bases short, with 16 bases between. The CDR3 runs to 14 residues. The DNA for the CDR3 is TGTGCCAGCAGTTACGACCGAGGGCGGACTGAAGCTTTCTTT. This gives the protein CASSYDRGRTEAFF. Variable domain in full (rest from reference TRBV5-4 and TRBJ1-1): ETGVTQSPTHLIKTRGQQVTLRCSSQSGHNTVSWYQQALGQGPQFIFQYYREEENGRGNFPPRFSGLQFPNYSSELNVNALELDDSALYLCASSYDRGRTEAFFGQGTRLTVV.

The chain links TRBV24-1 to TRBJ2-1; 10 bases map to TRBD1. V trimming: 5 bases; J trimming: 4 bases; junction bases outside the gene matches: 7. Looked up from germline, CDR1 is KGHDR and CDR2 is SFDVKD. The CDR3 sequence is 16 residues long. The CDR3 reads CATSAPGTGVYNEQFF. The DNA for the CDR3 is TGTGCCACCAGTGCCCCCGGGACAGGGGTGTACAATGAGCAGTTCTTC.

The rearrangement uses TRBV27 and TRBJ2-7; 7 bases are shared with TRBD2. The germline gives CDR1 MNHEY, CDR2 SMNVEV (reference sequence). This CDR3 is built from 15 residues. J gave up 1 base and V 10 bases, and 13 bases lay outside the gene matches. The CDR3 spells CATRTRRLSSYEQYF. The DNA of the CDR3 is TGTGCCACCAGGACTAGGAGGCTTTCATCCTACGAGCAGTACTTC.

This rearrangement joins TRBV7-9 to TRBJ1-4; 9 bases are a match to TRBD1. The V and J ends lost 5 bases and 7 bases, in that order; junction bases with no gene match: 5. Germline V CDR1 and CDR2: SEHNR, FQNEAQ (reference sequence). There are 14 residues in the CDR3. CDR3 loop: CASSPGQGSEKLFF. The CDR3 bases are TGTGCCAGCAGCCCGGGACAGGGTTCTGAAAAACTGTTTTTT.

The CDR3 loop is CASSNPGGGSWTEAFF. The CDR3 DNA reads as TGTGCCAGCAGCAACCCCGGGGGAGGTAGTTGGACTGAAGCTTTCTTT. The V gene is TRBV21-1, the J gene TRBJ1-1. TRBV21-1 has pseudogene status. CDR3 size: 16 residues.

About this clone: Different DNA sequences within this sample yield the same CDR3. The chain has TRBV24-1 and TRBJ1-5; D unclear. This CDR3 has 13 residues. Trimming left V 5 bases short and J 0 bases short, with 4 bases between. Germline loops: CDR1 KGHDR, CDR2 SFDVKD. The CDR3 DNA reads TGTGCCACCAGTGTCAATAGCAATCAGCCCCAGCATTTT. This encodes CATSVNSNQPQHF.

The V and J genes are TRBV9 and TRBJ2-3; 12 bases align to TRBD2. The CDR3 loop spans 16 amino acids. V lost 3 bases to trimming and J lost 0 bases; unmatched junction nucleotides: 2. Germline CDR1 SGDLS, CDR2 YYNGEE. The CDR3 nucleotides are TGTGCCAGCAGCGAAGGGACTAGCGGGAGCACAGATACGCAGTATTTT. Translation: CASSEGTSGSTDTQYF.

V is TRBV11-3 and J is TRBJ2-3, with D unclear. CDR3 length: 13 amino acids. The V gene lost 5 bases and the J gene lost 1 base, with 7 bases spanning the gap. Per the germline V gene, CDR1 is SGHNT and CDR2 is YENEEA. DNA of the CDR3: TGTGCCAGCAGCCGCGTGGGCACAGATACGCAGTATTTT. The encoded protein is CASSRVGTDTQYF.

In this sample, this clone turned up once. The CDR3 sequence is CASSLPTGPDTQYF. DNA of the CDR3: TGTGCCAGCAGCCTTCCGACAGGGCCAGATACGCAGTATTTT. The rearrangement uses TRBV11-1 and TRBJ2-3, with 7 bases fitting TRBD1. Germline CDR1 SGHAT, CDR2 FQDESV (reference sequence). The junction had 6 bases not matched to a gene; V was cut back by 5 bases and J by 4 bases. The CDR3 is made up of 14 amino acids.

In its sample, this clone was seen once. This is likely an artifact of a read error, given a far larger clone one base away. The chain carries TRBV7-2 and TRBJ2-3; D may be TRBD1 (5 bases). The CDR3 has 13 amino acids. CDR1 and CDR2 from the germline V gene are SGHTA and FQGNSA. The ends were cut back, 5 bases at V and 1 base at J, with 7 bases in the middle. CDR3: CASSTRGTDTQYF. CDR3 bases: TGTGCCAGCAGCACCAGGGGCACAGATACGCAGTATTTT.

Remarks on this clone: The junction does not match germline at one end; this may be a read error. The gene calls are TRBV6-2 or TRBV6-3 and TRBJ1-2; TRBD1 agrees at 9 bases. This CDR3 is built from 15 residues. Germline V gives CDR1 MNHEY, CDR2 SVGEGT. Here the CDR3 reads CASSISTIAQGAQSF. CDR3 DNA: TGTGCCAGCAGTATATCGACGATCGCACAGGGGGCTCAGTCCTTC.

The chain links TRBV7-2 to TRBJ2-1; tentative D call: TRBD2 (5 bases). CDR1 is SGHTA and CDR2 is FQGNSA in the germline V gene. This CDR3 is built from 13 residues. With 5 bases removed from V and 7 bases from J, the gap between germline ends came to 12 bases. The CDR3 loop is CASSADRGNEQFF. CDR3 DNA: TGTGCCAGCAGCGCGGATCGAGGGAATGAGCAGTTCTTC.

The chain has TRBV7-2 and TRBJ1-1; D unresolved. This CDR3 contains 15 residues. Germline loops: CDR1 SGHTA, CDR2 FQGNSA. V was shortened by 4 bases and J by 3 bases, with 15 bases between the two germline ends. The CDR3 reads CASSSSSLEDTEAFF. CDR3 DNA sequence: TGTGCCAGCAGCTCCTCTAGTTTAGAGGACACTGAAGCTTTCTTT.

The chain joins TRBV27 to TRBJ1-1; no clear D gene. Germline CDR1 MNHEY, CDR2 SMNVEV (reference sequence). There are 13 residues in the CDR3. The V and J ends lost 4 bases and 2 bases respectively, with 8 bases between them. CDR3: CASSYAENTEAFF. In DNA form, the CDR3 reads TGTGCCAGCAGTTATGCGGAAAACACTGAAGCTTTCTTT.

The chain couples TRBV7-3 to TRBJ2-1; the D gene is possibly TRBD1 (5 bases). This CDR3 is 13 amino acids long. The V and J ends lost 4 bases and 7 bases respectively, with 11 bases between them. Germline CDR1 SGHTA, CDR2 FQGTGA. In nucleotides, the CDR3 is TGTGCCAGCAGCTCAGGGCCGCTTAATGAGCAGTTCTTC. It yields the protein CASSSGPLNEQFF.

The chain joins TRBV6-5 to TRBJ2-5; 7 positions match TRBD2. The CDR3 sequence is 15 residues long. V was clipped by 2 bases and J by 1 base; unmatched bases: 4. Germline V CDR1 and CDR2: MNHEY, SVGAGI. CDR3 nucleotide sequence: TGTGCCAGCAGTTACGTAGCGGGCGTCCAAGAGACCCAGTACTTC. As protein: CASSYVAGVQETQYF.

J is TRBJ1-1 and V is TRBV2; 11 bases are a match to TRBD1. Trimming cost V 4 bases and J 0 bases; bases outside gene matches: 7. The CDR3 sequence is 17 residues long. Germline assignment: CDR1 SNHLY and CDR2 FYNNEI. CDR3 in DNA: TGTGCCAGCAGTGGGGACAGGGGGAGTTTGATGAACACTGAAGCTTTCTTT. This sequence encodes CASSGDRGSLMNTEAFF.

This clone showed up just once. The CDR3 protein is CASSRGYQETQYF. The CDR3 DNA follows: TGTGCCAGCAGCAGGGGGTACCAAGAGACCCAGTACTTC. The chain uses TRBV2 and TRBJ2-5; 7 nucleotides line up with TRBD1. The CDR3 is 13 amino acids. The germline V gene encodes CDR1 SNHLY and CDR2 FYNNEI. V shed 6 bases and J 0 bases; nucleotides not matched to a gene: 1.

V gene TRBV6-5 combines with J gene TRBJ1-1, with D tentatively TRBD1 (6 bases). The V and J ends lost 6 bases and 4 bases respectively, with 15 bases between them. Germline V CDR1 and CDR2: MNHEY, SVGAGI. The CDR3 has 14 amino acids. For the CDR3, the DNA is TGTGCCAGCAGAACGGGGGGCTCGGCCACTGAAGCTTTCTTT. It specifies CASRTGGSATEAFF.

The chain recombines TRBV7-9 with TRBJ2-3; a possible D gene is TRBD1 (5 bases). CDR1 is SEHNR, CDR2 FQNEAQ, per germline (reference sequence). The CDR3 extends over 14 amino acids. V dropped 1 base and J dropped 3 bases, with 8 bases sitting between them. The CDR3 DNA is TGTGCCAGCAGCTTAGAGGGGTTAACAGATACGCAGTATTTT. The encoded protein is CASSLEGLTDTQYF.

The CDR3 reads CASSDIPRAGGYTF. The CDR3, as DNA: TGTGCCAGCAGTGACATTCCCCGCGCAGGTGGCTACACCTTC. V and J are TRBV28 and TRBJ1-2; D is unclear. There are 14 residues in the CDR3. Trimming pared 5 bases from V and 7 bases from J, leaving 17 bases between. Looked up from germline, CDR1 is MDHEN and CDR2 is SYDVKM.

The chain uses TRBV3-1 (or the pseudogene TRBV3-2) and TRBJ2-1; TRBD2 aligns across 12 bases. The germline V gene has CDR1 LGHDT and CDR2 YNNKEL (reference sequence). J lost 8 bases, V lost 4 bases, and 18 bases had no gene match. This CDR3 has 19 amino acids. This CDR3 is CASSPHPGLAGGGFDEQFF. As DNA, the CDR3 is TGTGCCAGCAGCCCCCACCCCGGGCTAGCGGGAGGGGGGTTCGATGAGCAGTTCTTC.

The chain's CDR3 is CATSREARANSPLHF. The CDR3 DNA is TGTGCCACCAGCAGAGAGGCCAGGGCAAACTCACCCCTCCACTTT. This rearrangement joins TRBV15 to TRBJ1-6; D possibly corresponds to TRBD1 (5 bases). The CDR3 sequence is 15 residues long. Trimming pared 0 bases from V and 10 bases from J, leaving 13 bases between. Germline-derived CDR1 and CDR2 are LNHNV and YYDKDF (reference sequence).